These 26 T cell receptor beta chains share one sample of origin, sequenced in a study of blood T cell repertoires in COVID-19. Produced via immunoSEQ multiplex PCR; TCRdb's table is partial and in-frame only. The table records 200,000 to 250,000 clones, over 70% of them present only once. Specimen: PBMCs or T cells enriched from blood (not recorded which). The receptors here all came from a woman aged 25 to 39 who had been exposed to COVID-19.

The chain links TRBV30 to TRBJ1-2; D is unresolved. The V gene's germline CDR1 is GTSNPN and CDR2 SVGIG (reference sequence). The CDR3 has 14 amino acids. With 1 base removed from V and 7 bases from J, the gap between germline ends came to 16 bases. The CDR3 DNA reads TGTGCCTGGAGTGATAGCCCCGGAGGTGGTGGCTACACCTTC. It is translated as CAWSDSPGGGGYTF.

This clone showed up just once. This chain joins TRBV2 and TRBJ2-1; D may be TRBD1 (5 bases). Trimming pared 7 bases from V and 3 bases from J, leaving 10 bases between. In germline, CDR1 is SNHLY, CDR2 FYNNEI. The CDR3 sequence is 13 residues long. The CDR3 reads CASIKQDYNEQFF. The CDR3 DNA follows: TGTGCCAGCATTAAACAGGACTACAATGAGCAGTTCTTC. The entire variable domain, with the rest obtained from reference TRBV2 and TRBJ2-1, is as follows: EPEVTQTPSHQVTQMGQEVILRCVPISNHLYFYWYRQILGQKVEFLVSFYNNEISEKSEIFDDQFSVERPDGSNFTLKIRSTKLEDSAMYFCASIKQDYNEQFFGPGTRLTVL.

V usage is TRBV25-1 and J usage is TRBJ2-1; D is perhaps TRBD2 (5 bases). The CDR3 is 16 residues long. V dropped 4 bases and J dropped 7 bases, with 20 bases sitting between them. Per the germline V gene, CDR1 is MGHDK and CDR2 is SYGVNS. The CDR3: CASSGPSGNSGNEQFF. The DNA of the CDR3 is TGTGCCAGCAGTGGACCCAGCGGTAACTCTGGGAATGAGCAGTTCTTC.

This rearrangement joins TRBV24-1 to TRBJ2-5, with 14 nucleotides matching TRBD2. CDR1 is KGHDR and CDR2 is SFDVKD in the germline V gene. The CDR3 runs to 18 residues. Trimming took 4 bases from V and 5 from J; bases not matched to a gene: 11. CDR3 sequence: CATSEGTSGSLQGETQYF. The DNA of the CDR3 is TGTGCCACCAGTGAGGGGACTAGCGGGAGCCTTCAAGGGGAGACCCAGTACTTC.

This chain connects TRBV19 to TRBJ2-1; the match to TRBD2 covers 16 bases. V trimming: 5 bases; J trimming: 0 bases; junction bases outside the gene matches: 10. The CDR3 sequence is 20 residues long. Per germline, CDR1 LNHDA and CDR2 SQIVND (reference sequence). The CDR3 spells CASSYAGLAGGTSSYNEQFF. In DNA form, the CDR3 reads TGTGCCAGTAGTTATGCGGGACTAGCGGGAGGGACAAGCTCCTACAATGAGCAGTTCTTC.

CDR3 amino acids: CASRPPGQGRGEQFF. The CDR3 bases are TGTGCCAGTAGACCACCGGGACAGGGCCGGGGTGAGCAGTTCTTC. V gene TRBV19 combines with J gene TRBJ2-1; 9 nucleotides match TRBD1. Germline values: CDR1 LNHDA, CDR2 SQIVND (reference sequence). CDR3 length: 15 residues. The V segment lost 6 bases and the J segment 9 bases; nucleotides outside the gene matches: 12.

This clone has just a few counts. The CDR3, as DNA: TGCGCCAGCAGCCAAAGTCAACTAGCGGGAGGAGGGGAATACAATGAGCAGTTCTTC. This sequence encodes CASSQSQLAGGGEYNEQFF. The chain couples TRBV4-1 to TRBJ2-1, with 12 bases identical to TRBD2. With V trimmed by 2 bases and J by 4 bases, 12 bases remained unmatched. Germline V CDR1 and CDR2: MGHRA, YSYEKL. This CDR3 is built from 19 residues.

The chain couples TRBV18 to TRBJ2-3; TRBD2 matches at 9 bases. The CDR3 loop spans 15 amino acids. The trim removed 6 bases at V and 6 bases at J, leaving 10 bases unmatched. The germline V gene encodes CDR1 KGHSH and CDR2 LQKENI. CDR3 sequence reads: CASSPGLASSDTQYF. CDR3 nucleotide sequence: TGTGCCAGCTCGCCGGGACTAGCTTCCTCCGATACGCAGTATTTT. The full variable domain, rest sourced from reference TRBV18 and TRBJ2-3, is NAGVMQNPRHLVRRRGQEARLRCSPMKGHSHVYWYRQLPEEGLKFMVYLQKENIIDESGMPKERFSAEFPKEGPSILRIQQVVRGDSAAYFCASSPGLASSDTQYFGPGTRLTVL.

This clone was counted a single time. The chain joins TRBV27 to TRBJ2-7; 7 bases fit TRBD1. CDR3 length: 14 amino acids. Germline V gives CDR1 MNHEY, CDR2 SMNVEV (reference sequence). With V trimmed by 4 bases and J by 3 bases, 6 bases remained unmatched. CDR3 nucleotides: TGTGCCAGCAGTTCGACAGGGCTAGGCTACGAGCAGTACTTC. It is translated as CASSSTGLGYEQYF.

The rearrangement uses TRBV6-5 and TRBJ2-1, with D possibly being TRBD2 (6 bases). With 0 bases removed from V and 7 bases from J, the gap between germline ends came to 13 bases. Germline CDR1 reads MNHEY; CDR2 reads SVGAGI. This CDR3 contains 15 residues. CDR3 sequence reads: CASSYSGGGSNEQFF. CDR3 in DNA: TGTGCCAGCAGTTACTCGGGAGGCGGTTCGAATGAGCAGTTCTTC.

The CDR3 spells CASTSAGQETYEQYF. DNA for the CDR3: TGTGCCAGCACCTCTGCGGGACAGGAAACCTACGAGCAGTACTTC. The rearrangement uses TRBV28 and TRBJ2-7; 8 nucleotides agree with TRBD1. The CDR3 is 15 residues long. CDR1 and CDR2 from the germline V gene are MDHEN and SYDVKM. J lost 2 bases, V lost 7 bases, and 10 bases had no gene match.

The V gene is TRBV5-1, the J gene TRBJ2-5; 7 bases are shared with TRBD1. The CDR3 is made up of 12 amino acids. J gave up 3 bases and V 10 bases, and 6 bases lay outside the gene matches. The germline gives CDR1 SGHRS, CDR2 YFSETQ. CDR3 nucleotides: TGCGCCGGCCTTGACAGGGAAGAGACCCAGTACTTC. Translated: CAGLDREETQYF.

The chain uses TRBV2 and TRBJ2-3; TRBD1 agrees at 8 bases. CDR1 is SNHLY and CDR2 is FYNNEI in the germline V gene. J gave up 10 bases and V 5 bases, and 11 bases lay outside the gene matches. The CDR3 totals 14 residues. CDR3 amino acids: CASSYDRGVPAQYF. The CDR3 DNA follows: TGTGCCAGCAGTTACGACAGGGGCGTTCCTGCGCAGTATTTT.

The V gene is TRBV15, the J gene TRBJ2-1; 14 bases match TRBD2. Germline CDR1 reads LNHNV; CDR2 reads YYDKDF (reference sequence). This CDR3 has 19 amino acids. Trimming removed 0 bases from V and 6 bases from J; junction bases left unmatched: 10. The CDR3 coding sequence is TGTGCCACCAGCAGAGATTTGGTGACTAGCGGGAGGGCCTCCAATGAGCAGTTCTTC. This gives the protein CATSRDLVTSGRASNEQFF.

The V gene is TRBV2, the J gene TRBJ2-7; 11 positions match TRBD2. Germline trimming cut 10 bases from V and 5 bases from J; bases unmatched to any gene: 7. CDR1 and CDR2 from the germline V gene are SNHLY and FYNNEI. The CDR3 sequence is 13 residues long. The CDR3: CATNRLAGHEQYF. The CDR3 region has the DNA TGTGCCACCAACCGACTAGCGGGACACGAGCAGTACTTC.

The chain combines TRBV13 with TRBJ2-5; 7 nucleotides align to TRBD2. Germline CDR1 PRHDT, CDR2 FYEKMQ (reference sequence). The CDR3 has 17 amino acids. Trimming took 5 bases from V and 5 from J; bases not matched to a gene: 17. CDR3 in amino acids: CASSQKTAGVAGETQYF. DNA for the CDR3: TGTGCCAGCAGCCAAAAGACGGCGGGAGTAGCGGGTGAGACCCAGTACTTC.

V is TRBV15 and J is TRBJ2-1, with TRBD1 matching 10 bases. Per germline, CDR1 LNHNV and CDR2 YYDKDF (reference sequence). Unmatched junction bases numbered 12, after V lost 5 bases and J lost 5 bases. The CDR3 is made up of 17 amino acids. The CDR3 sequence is CATSPPWGDRGHNEQFF. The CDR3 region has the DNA TGTGCCACCAGCCCCCCGTGGGGGGACAGGGGTCACAATGAGCAGTTCTTC.

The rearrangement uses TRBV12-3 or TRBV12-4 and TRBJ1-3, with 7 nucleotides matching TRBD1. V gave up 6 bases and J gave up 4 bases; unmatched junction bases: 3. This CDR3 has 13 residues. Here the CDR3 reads CASRGGPGNTIYF. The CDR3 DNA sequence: TGTGCCAGCAGAGGGGGCCCGGGAAACACCATATATTTT.

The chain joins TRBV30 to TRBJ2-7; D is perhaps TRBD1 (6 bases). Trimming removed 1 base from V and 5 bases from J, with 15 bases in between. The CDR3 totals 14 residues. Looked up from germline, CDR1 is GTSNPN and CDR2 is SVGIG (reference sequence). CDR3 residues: CAWSEGGEKNEQYF. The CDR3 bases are TGTGCCTGGAGTGAAGGGGGAGAAAAAAACGAGCAGTACTTC.

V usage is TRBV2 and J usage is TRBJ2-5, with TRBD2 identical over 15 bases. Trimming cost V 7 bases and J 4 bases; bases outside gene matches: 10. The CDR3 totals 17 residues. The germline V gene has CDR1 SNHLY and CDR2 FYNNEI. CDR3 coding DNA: TGTGCCAGCACTGGACTAGCGGGAGGGCAGGATGGAGAGACCCAGTACTTC. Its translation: CASTGLAGGQDGETQYF.

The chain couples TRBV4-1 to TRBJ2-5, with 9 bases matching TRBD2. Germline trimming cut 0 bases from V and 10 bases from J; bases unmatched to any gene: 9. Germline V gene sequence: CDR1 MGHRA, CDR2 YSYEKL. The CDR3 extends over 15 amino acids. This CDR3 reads CASSQEQFSAGGQYF. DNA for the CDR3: TGCGCCAGCAGCCAAGAGCAATTCTCAGCGGGAGGCCAGTACTTC.

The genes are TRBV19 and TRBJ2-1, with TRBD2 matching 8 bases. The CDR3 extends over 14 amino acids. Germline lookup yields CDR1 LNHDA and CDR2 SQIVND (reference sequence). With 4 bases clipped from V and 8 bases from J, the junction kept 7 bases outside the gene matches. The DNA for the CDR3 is TGTGCCAGTAGTACACCGCGGGAGGTCGATGAGCAGTTCTTC. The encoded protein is CASSTPREVDEQFF.

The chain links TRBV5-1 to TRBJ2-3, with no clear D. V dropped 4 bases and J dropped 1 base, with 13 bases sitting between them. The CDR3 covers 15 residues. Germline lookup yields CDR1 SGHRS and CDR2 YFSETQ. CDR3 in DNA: TGCGCCAGCAGCCCCGACCCCCTAGGCACAGATACGCAGTATTTT. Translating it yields CASSPDPLGTDTQYF. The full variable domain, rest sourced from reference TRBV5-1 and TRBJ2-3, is KAGVTQTPRYLIKTRGQQVTLSCSPISGHRSVSWYQQTPGQGLQFLFEYFSETQRNKGNFPGRFSGRQFSNSRSEMNVSTLELGDSALYLCASSPDPLGTDTQYFGPGTRLTVL.

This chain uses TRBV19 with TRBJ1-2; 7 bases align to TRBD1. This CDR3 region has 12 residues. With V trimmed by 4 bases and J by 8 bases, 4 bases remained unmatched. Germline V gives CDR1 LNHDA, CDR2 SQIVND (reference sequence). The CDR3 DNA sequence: TGTGCCAGTAGTACGACAGGGCACGGCTACACCTTC. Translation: CASSTTGHGYTF.

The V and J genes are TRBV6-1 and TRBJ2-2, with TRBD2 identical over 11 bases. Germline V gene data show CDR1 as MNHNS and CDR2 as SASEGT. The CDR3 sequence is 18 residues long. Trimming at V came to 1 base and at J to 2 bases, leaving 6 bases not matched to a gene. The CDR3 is CASSEVLAGVVNTGELFF. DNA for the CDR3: TGTGCCAGCAGTGAAGTACTAGCGGGAGTAGTAAACACCGGGGAGCTGTTTTTT.

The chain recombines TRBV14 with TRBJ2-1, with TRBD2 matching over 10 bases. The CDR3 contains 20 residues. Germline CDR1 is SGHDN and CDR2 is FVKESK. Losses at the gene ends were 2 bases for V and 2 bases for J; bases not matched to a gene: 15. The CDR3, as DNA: TGTGCCAGCAGCCAATGGGTCATCGAGACTAGCGGGTATCCCTACAATGAGCAGTTCTTC. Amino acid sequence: CASSQWVIETSGYPYNEQFF.